The present TCR beta chain was sequenced within a study of identical twins. MiXCR, run by TCRdb on the 5' RACE reads, gives a single entry per CDR3 protein. In the table there are fewer than 900,000 distinct CDR3 sequences, 15% to 20% of which are singletons. Trimming pared 0 bases from V and 2 bases from J, leaving 12 bases between. Germline lookup yields CDR1 SGHRS and CDR2 YFSETQ. The CDR3 is made up of 15 amino acids. The data also belong to a second study, concerning T cells expressing NK-cell markers.

Specimen: PBMCs. V and J are TRBV5-1 and TRBJ2-7, with D possibly TRBD2 on 6 matching bases. The clonotype was recovered from a woman aged 18 to 35 in good health. CDR3 protein: CASSLGSGGTYEQYF. CDR3 nucleotide sequence: TGCGCCAGCAGCTTGGGTAGCGGCGGGACCTACGAGCAGTACTTC.